The present entry profiles one T cell receptor (beta chain) with its context. What it recognizes is unknown. The CDR3 covers 14 residues. Trimming cost V 3 bases and J 5 bases, with 10 bases left between them. From germline, CDR1 is SGHVS and CDR2 FNYEAQ. The data stem from a study of T cell repertoires in cytomegalovirus infection. Looking at the study overall: Indications of both CMV infection and matching HLA type were provided by public TCR beta signatures.

General study points: Cumulative frequency of public TCR beta families picked out carriers of CMV plus the relevant HLA.

TCRdb re-called the reads through MiXCR, storing one row per CDR3 protein. The repertoire consists of some 220,000 distinct CDR3 sequences, with 35% to 45% occurring once and the leading ten covering 59%. The receptor was isolated from a human donor in good health (CMV status not recorded). Some clones in this sample may be carry-over from other donors' samples. This specimen was CD8+ T cells from cultured PBMCs, taken from culture after CMV antigen stimulation. V usage is TRBV7-6 and J usage is TRBJ2-2; possibly TRBD2 for D (6 bases). CDR3 sequence: CASSLLEGTGELFF. CDR3 DNA sequence: TGTGCCAGCAGCTTGCTGGAGGGGACCGGGGAGCTGTTTTTT.